This section outlines one T cell receptor beta chain sequence together with its context. Its antigen is currently unknown. This CDR3 region has 14 residues. CDR1 and CDR2 from the germline V gene are SGHTA and FQGNSA. V was cut by 5 bases and J by 3 bases, with 13 bases left in between. Using its own MiXCR run on the reads, TCRdb lists one record per CDR3 protein. The table has around 550,000 distinct CDR3 sequences, approximately 26% seen once. These data come from a study of T cell repertoires in cytomegalovirus infection. Overall study findings and caveats: Identification of carriers of CMV plus the relevant HLA was performed using cumulative public TCR beta family frequency.

The rearrangement links TRBV7-2 to TRBJ1-1; a weak D match, TRBD1 (6 bases). The source material was PBMCs. This receptor was taken from a human donor in good health (CMV status not recorded). Some clones in this sample may be carry-over from other donors' samples. CDR3 nucleotide sequence: TGTGCCAGCAGCATTCGGGGGCGCGACACTGAAGCTTTCTTT. Protein sequence: CASSIRGRDTEAFF.